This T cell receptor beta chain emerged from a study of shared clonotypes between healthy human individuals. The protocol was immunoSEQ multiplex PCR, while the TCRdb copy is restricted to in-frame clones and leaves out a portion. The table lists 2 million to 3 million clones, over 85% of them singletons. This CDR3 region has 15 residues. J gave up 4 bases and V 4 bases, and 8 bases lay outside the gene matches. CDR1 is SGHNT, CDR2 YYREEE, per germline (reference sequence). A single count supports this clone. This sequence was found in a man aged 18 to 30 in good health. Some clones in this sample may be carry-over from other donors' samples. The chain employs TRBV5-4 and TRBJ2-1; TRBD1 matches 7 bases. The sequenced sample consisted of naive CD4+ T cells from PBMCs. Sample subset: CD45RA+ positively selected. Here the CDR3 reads CASSNRGPGYNEQFF. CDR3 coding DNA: TGTGCCAGCAGCAACAGGGGACCGGGATACAATGAGCAGTTCTTC.